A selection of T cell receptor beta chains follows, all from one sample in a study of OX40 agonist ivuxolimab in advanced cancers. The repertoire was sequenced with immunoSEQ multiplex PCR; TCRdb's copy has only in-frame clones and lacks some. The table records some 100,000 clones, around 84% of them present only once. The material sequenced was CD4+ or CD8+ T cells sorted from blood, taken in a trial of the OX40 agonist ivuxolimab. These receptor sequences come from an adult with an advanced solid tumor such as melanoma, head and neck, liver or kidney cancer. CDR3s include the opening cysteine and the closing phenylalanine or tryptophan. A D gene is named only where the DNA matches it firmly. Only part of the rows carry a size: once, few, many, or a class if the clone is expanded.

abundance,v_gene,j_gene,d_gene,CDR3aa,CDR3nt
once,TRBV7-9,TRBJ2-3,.,CASSFGGSTDTQYF,TGTGCCAGCAGCTTTGGCGGAAGCACAGATACGCAGTATTTT
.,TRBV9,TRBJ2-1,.,CASSEGGGGLYEQFF,TGTGCCAGCAGCGAGGGGGGCGGCGGCCTCTATGAGCAGTTCTTC
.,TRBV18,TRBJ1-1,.,CASSPRERSIEAFF,TGTGCCAGCTCACCACGGGAAAGGTCTATTGAAGCTTTCTTT
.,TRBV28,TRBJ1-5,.,CASSRRRDNQPQHF,TGTGCCAGCAGTCGCCGACGGGACAATCAGCCCCAGCATTTT
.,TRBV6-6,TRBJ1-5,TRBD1,CASSYGNRGTQPQHF,TGTGCCAGCAGTTATGGGAACAGGGGGACTCAGCCCCAGCATTTT
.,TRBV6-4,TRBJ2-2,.,CASHQNTGELFF,TGTGCCAGCCATCAGAACACCGGGGAGCTGTTTTTT
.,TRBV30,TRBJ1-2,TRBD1,CAWSVRGTGNYGYTF,TGTGCCTGGAGTGTAAGGGGGACAGGGAACTATGGCTACACCTTC
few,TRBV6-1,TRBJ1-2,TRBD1,CASSENLRGQANYGYTF,TGTGCCAGCAGTGAAAACCTACGCGGACAGGCTAACTATGGCTACACCTTC
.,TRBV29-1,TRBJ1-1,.,CSVEVSENTEAFF,TGCAGCGTTGAAGTTTCAGAGAACACTGAAGCTTTCTTT
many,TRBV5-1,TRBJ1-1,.,CASSYTEDTEAFF,TGCGCCAGCAGCTACACCGAGGACACTGAAGCTTTCTTT
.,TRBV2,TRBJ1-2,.,CASSDRGHRAYGYTF,TGTGCCAGCAGTGATCGGGGTCACAGGGCCTATGGCTACACCTTC
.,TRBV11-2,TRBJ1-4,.,CASSLRGTEEKLFF,TGTGCCAGCAGCTTAAGAGGGACGGAAGAAAAACTGTTTTTT
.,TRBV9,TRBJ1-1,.,CTSSVSRANTEAFF,TGTACCAGCAGCGTATCCCGGGCGAACACTGAAGCTTTCTTT
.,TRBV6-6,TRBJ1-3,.,CASRPGPSGNTIYF,TGTGCCAGCAGGCCCGGGCCCAGTGGAAACACCATATATTTT
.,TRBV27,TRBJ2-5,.,CASSPGDRRETQYF,TGTGCCAGCAGTCCCGGAGACAGACGAGAGACCCAGTACTTC
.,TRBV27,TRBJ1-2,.,CAITGVVQHYGYTF,TGTGCCATTACCGGGGTGGTACAGCACTATGGCTACACCTTC
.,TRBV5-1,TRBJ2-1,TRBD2,CASRRTSGSDEQFF,TGCGCCAGCAGACGCACTAGCGGGAGCGATGAGCAGTTCTTC
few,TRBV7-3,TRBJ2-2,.,CASSPSAGHTGELFF,TGTGCCAGCAGCCCCTCTGCGGGGCACACCGGGGAGCTGTTTTTT
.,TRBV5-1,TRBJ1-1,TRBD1,CASSLGGTGNTEAFF,TGCGCCAGCAGCTTGGGTGGGACAGGAAACACTGAAGCTTTCTTT
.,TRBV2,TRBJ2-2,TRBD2,CASSGTSANTGELFF,TGTGCCAGCAGTGGGACTAGCGCGAACACCGGGGAGCTGTTTTTT
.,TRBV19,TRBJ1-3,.,CASSMVGNTIYF,TGTGCCAGTAGTATGGTCGGAAACACCATATATTTT
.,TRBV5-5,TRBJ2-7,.,CASSLGGDYEQYF,TGTGCCAGCAGCTTGGGAGGAGACTACGAGCAGTACTTC
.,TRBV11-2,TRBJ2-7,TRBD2,CASSFLAVTYEQYF,TGTGCCAGCAGCTTCCTAGCGGTTACCTACGAGCAGTACTTC
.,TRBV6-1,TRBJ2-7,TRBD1,CASKPGTGGGEQYF,TGTGCCAGCAAACCCGGGACAGGGGGCGGCGAGCAGTACTTC
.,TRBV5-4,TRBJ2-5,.,CASSSQGETQYF,TGTGCCAGCAGCTCCCAAGGGGAGACCCAGTACTTC
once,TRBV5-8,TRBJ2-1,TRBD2,CASSLVATSEGLYNEQFF,TGTGCCAGCAGCTTGGTGGCAACTAGCGAGGGCTTGTACAATGAGCAGTTCTTC
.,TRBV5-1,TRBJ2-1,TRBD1,CASSEGTGYNEQFF,TGCGCCAGCAGCGAAGGGACAGGCTACAATGAGCAGTTCTTC
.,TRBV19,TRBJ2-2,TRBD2,CASSPGGGTGELFF,TGTGCCAGTAGCCCCGGGGGGGGCACCGGGGAGCTGTTTTTT
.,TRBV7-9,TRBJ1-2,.,CASSLGGAGGYTF,TGTGCCAGCAGCTTAGGAGGCGCAGGTGGCTACACCTTC
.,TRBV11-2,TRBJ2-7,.,CASTYGIDEQYF,TGTGCCAGCACCTATGGTATCGACGAGCAGTACTTC
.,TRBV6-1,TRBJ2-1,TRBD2,CASTFLEREGYEQFF,TGTGCCAGCACCTTCTTGGAGCGGGAGGGCTATGAGCAGTTCTTC
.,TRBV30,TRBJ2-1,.,CAASSTGTRNEQFF,TGTGCGGCATCGTCAACCGGGACCAGGAATGAGCAGTTCTTC
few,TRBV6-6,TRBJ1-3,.,CASSYSRDTIYF,TGTGCCAGCAGTTACTCGCGGGACACCATATATTTT
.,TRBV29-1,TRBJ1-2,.,CSVEGLGGYGYTF,TGCAGCGTTGAAGGATTAGGGGGCTATGGCTACACCTTC
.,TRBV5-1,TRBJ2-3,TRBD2,CASSWGPSGGQDTQYF,TGCGCCAGCAGCTGGGGACCTAGCGGGGGGCAGGATACGCAGTATTTT
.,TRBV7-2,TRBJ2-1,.,CASSLVRRSGYNEQFF,TGTGCCAGCAGCTTAGTGAGGAGAAGCGGCTACAATGAGCAGTTCTTC
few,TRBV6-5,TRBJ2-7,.,CASSTPTTGEQYF,TGTGCCAGCAGTACCCCCACAACGGGGGAGCAGTACTTC
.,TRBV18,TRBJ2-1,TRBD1,CASSRADRYNEQFF,TGTGCCAGCTCACGGGCGGACAGGTACAATGAGCAGTTCTTC
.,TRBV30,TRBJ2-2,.,CAWSVGGGPVGELFF,TGTGCCTGGAGTGTAGGAGGAGGGCCGGTGGGAGAGCTGTTTTTT
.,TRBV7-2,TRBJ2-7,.,CASSLFFGSYEQYF,TGTGCCAGCAGCTTGTTTTTCGGGAGCTACGAGCAGTACTTC
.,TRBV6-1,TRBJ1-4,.,CASKTNEKLFF,TGTGCCAGCAAAACTAATGAAAAACTGTTTTTT
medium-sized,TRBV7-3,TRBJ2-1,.,CASSDLSSYNEQFF,TGTGCCAGCAGCGACCTCAGCTCCTACAATGAGCAGTTCTTC
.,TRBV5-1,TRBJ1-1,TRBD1,CASSGDRGEGEAFF,TGCGCCAGCAGCGGAGACAGGGGAGAGGGTGAAGCTTTCTTT
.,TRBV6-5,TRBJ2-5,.,CASSTRSLGETQYF,TGTGCCAGCAGTACGCGGTCTCTTGGGGAGACCCAGTACTTC
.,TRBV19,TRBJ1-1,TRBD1,CASTDRGRGTEAFF,TGTGCCAGCACGGACAGGGGGCGAGGAACTGAAGCTTTCTTT
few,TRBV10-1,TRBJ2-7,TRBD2,CASSSGLAGYYEQYF,TGCGCCAGCAGTTCAGGACTAGCGGGATACTACGAGCAGTACTTC
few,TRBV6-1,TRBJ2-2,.,CASSDEITSRTGELFF,TGTGCCAGCAGTGATGAAATTACTAGCAGAACCGGGGAGCTGTTTTTT
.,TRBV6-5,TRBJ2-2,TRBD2,CASSLGSGRRTGELFF,TGTGCCAGCAGTTTGGGCTCCGGGAGGAGAACCGGGGAGCTGTTTTTT
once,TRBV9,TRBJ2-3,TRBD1,CASSPGTGADTQYF,TGTGCCAGCAGCCCCGGGACAGGGGCAGATACGCAGTATTTT
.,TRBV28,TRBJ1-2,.,CASSLTSPGGYTF,TGTGCCAGCAGTTTAACGAGCCCGGGTGGCTACACCTTC
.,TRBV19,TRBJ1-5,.,CASSISGVPNSNQPQHF,TGTGCCAGTAGTATTTCAGGGGTACCGAATAGCAATCAGCCCCAGCATTTT
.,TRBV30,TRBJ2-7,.,CAAPRGGSSYEQYF,TGTGCCGCACCGAGGGGCGGCAGCTCCTACGAGCAGTACTTC
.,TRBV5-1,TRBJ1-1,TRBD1,CASKNTGATEAFF,TGCGCCAGCAAGAACACAGGGGCCACTGAAGCTTTCTTT
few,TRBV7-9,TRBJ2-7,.,CASRQSDYEQYF,TGTGCCAGCAGGCAAAGCGACTACGAGCAGTACTTC
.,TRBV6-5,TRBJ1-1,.,CASSENRYTEAFF,TGTGCCAGCAGTGAAAACAGGTACACTGAAGCTTTCTTT
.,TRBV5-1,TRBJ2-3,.,CASRREGASTDTQYF,TGCGCCAGCAGGAGGGAGGGGGCATCGACAGATACGCAGTATTTT
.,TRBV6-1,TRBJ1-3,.,CASSARQADTIYF,TGTGCCAGCAGTGCCAGACAGGCGGACACCATATATTTT
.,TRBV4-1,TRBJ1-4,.,CASSQALGRGSTNEKLFF,TGCGCCAGCAGCCAAGCCTTAGGCAGGGGATCAACTAATGAAAAACTGTTTTTT
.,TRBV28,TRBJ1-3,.,CASSPRGELGGNTIYF,TGTGCCAGCAGTCCGAGGGGGGAATTGGGTGGAAACACCATATATTTT